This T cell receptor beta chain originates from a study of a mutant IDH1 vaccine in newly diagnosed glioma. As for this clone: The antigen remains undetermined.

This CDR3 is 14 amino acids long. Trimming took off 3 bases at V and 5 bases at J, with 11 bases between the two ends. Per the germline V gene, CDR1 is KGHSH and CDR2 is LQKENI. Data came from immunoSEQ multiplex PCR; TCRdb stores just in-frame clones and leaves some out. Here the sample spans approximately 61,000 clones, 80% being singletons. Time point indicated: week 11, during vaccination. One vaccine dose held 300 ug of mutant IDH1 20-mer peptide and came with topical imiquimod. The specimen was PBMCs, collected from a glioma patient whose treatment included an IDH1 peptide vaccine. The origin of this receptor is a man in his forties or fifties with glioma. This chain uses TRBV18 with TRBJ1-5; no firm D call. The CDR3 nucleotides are TGTGCCAGCTCACCGTGGAGGGTGGATCAGCCCCAGCATTTT. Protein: CASSPWRVDQPQHF.